This T cell receptor beta chain was identified during a study of neurological immune-mediated disorders. The CDR3 runs to 14 residues. V was shortened by 1 base and J by 2 bases, with 10 bases between the two germline ends. From germline, CDR1 is DFQATT and CDR2 SNEGSKA (reference sequence). Study-level points and caveats: Sharing of CDR3 amino acid sequences among expanded clones across subjects was absent, suggesting private repertoires in all groups.

Synthesis of cDNA was accomplished via 5'RACE employing 10-nucleotide random UMIs. Whenever a sequencing run was performed, it yielded over 190 million TCR-beta sequences from 15-18 subjects. TCRdb fed the 5' RACE reads into MiXCR, producing one record per CDR3 protein. This sample has about 50,000 distinct CDR3 sequences, with 9% to 12% found just once. This clonotype was seen ten or more times. Its antigen is not identified. The source of this sequence is a man aged 65-85 years with HTLV-1-associated myelopathy (HAM/TSP). The chain joins TRBV20-1 to TRBJ2-3; D is undetermined. Specimen: PBMCs. CDR3 DNA: TGCAGTGCTAGAGTCTATTCTGTCACAGATACGCAGTATTTT. The encoded protein is CSARVYSVTDTQYF.